This section outlines one T cell receptor beta chain sequence together with its context. Antigen: not known. This sample was included in a study of a mutant IDH1 vaccine in newly diagnosed glioma. Described time point: week 35, safety follow-up. Vaccinated patients received 300 ug of mutant IDH1 20-mer peptide per dose, with topical imiquimod. V shed 1 base and J shed 5 bases, with 11 bases lying between them. The germline CDR1 and CDR2 sequences are SEHNR and FQNEAQ (reference sequence). This CDR3 has 14 residues. Profiling relied on immunoSEQ multiplex PCR, and the TCRdb table lists in-frame clones only, not all of them. The profile shows about 46,000 clones, around 94% of them singletons.

This chain joins TRBV7-9 and TRBJ1-2; D unclear. The sequenced sample was PBMCs, obtained from a glioma patient whose treatment included an IDH1 peptide vaccine. The clonotype was recovered from a man aged 50-59 years with glioma. Here the CDR3 reads CASSLVSSYYGYTF. CDR3 nucleotides: TGTGCCAGCAGCTTAGTTAGTTCCTATTATGGCTACACCTTC. Based on the CDR3 plus reference TRBV7-9 and TRBJ1-2, the full variable domain is DTGVSQNPRHKITKRGQNVTFRCDPISEHNRLYWYRQTLGQGPEFLTYFQNEAQLEKSRLLSDRFSAERPKGSFSTLEIQRTEQGDSAMYLCASSLVSSYYGYTFGSGTRLTVV.